Each of the 16 T cell receptor beta chains below was sequenced from the same sample in a study of blood T cells in healthy people across ages. A sample-barcoded 5' primer and a J-beta primer mix were used in a second PCR of about 7 to 12 cycles. TCRdb processed the 5' RACE reads anew with MiXCR; each CDR3 protein has one entry. The sample lists about 670,000 distinct CDR3 sequences; about 51% were seen once. The specimen was blood. These receptors all come from a woman at least 80 years old in good health.

The chain is built from TRBV6-8 and TRBJ2-2; TRBD1 matches 10 bases. Germline-derived CDR1 and CDR2 are MNHGY and SAAAGT. V trimming: 6 bases; J trimming: 2 bases; junction bases outside the gene matches: 12. There are 18 residues in the CDR3. The CDR3 region is CASSNRDRGSGNTGELFF. CDR3 DNA: TGTGCCAGCAGCAACCGGGACAGGGGCTCAGGAAACACCGGGGAGCTGTTTTTT.

This clonotype was seen a few times. This could be a read error, since a much larger clone is one nucleotide away. The V call is TRBV9, the J call TRBJ2-7; 7 bases align to TRBD1. Germline CDR1 is SGDLS and CDR2 is YYNGEE. Trimming cost V 4 bases and J 7 bases; bases outside gene matches: 11. This CDR3 is built from 14 residues. Here the CDR3 DNA reads TGTGCCAGCAGCATCCGGGACAGCCACAATGAGCAGTACTTC. It yields the protein CASSIRDSHNEQYF.

This clonotype was recorded a few times. The rearrangement joins TRBV7-8 to TRBJ1-3, with D tentatively TRBD1 (5 bases). Trimming took 2 bases from V and 4 from J, leaving 9 bases between them. This CDR3 has 14 residues. Germline loops: CDR1 SGHVS, CDR2 FQNEAQ. The CDR3 spells CASSLRPGGNTIYF. The CDR3 DNA follows: TGTGCCAGCAGCTTACGGCCAGGGGGAAACACCATATATTTT.

The CDR3: CASSLAIASPNQPQHF. CDR3 nucleotides: TGTGCCAGCAGCTTAGCGATAGCAAGTCCAAATCAGCCCCAGCATTTT. The chain links TRBV7-2 to TRBJ1-5; no reliable D call. The CDR3 extends over 16 amino acids. Trimming took off 0 bases at V and 4 bases at J, with 13 bases between the two ends. The germline CDR1 and CDR2 sequences are SGHTA and FQGNSA.

As to this clonotype: It may be a read error: a sequence one base away is much more abundant. This chain uses TRBV21-1 with TRBJ2-1; TRBD1 is taken as the D call from the table, unchecked against the DNA. TRBV21-1 corresponds to a pseudogene. The CDR3 is 19 amino acids. Written as DNA, the CDR3 is TGTGCCAGCAGCAAAGGGAGGGGTCGGGGGGCCCCCTCCTACAATGAGCAGTTCTTC. Protein sequence: CASSKGRGRGAPSYNEQFF.

The table lists this clonotype with many counts. The genes are TRBV11-3 and TRBJ1-2; D is unresolved. Germline assignment: CDR1 SGHNT and CDR2 YENEEA. Trimming removed 0 bases at V and 5 bases at J, with 22 bases between. The CDR3 contains 18 residues. This CDR3 reads CASSLDHGRPQKGYGYTF. The CDR3 nucleotides read TGTGCCAGCAGCTTAGATCACGGGAGACCGCAGAAAGGGTATGGCTACACCTTC.

The table lists this clonotype with a few counts. The gene calls are TRBV3-1 and TRBJ2-3, with 13 bases fitting TRBD2. Trimming took 6 bases from V and 4 from J; bases not matched to a gene: 4. This CDR3 is 15 amino acids long. Per the germline V gene, CDR1 is LGHDT and CDR2 is YNNKEL (reference sequence). The DNA of the CDR3 is TGTGCCAGCAGACAACTAGCGGGAGGGCCAGATACGCAGTATTTT. This gives the protein CASRQLAGGPDTQYF.

The chain carries TRBV18 and TRBJ2-3; no firm D call. CDR3 length: 17 residues. Trimming removed 3 bases at V and 1 base at J, with 17 bases between. Germline-derived CDR1 and CDR2 are KGHSH and LQKENI. CDR3 in DNA: TGTGCCAGCTCACCCCTACCCCCTGGCACAGGCACAGATACGCAGTATTTT. Protein: CASSPLPPGTGTDTQYF.

CDR3 loop: CSVEYRGGDKETQYF. The CDR3 nucleotides are TGCAGCGTTGAATATCGTGGGGGAGACAAAGAGACCCAGTACTTC. The chain uses TRBV29-1 and TRBJ2-5; D is possibly TRBD1 or TRBD2 (5 bases each). Trimming took 2 bases from V and 3 from J, leaving 16 bases between them. CDR1 is SQVTM, CDR2 ANQGSEA, per germline. This CDR3 contains 15 residues.

This clonotype appeared many times. This chain connects TRBV30 to TRBJ2-4; D is ambiguous. Germline lookup yields CDR1 GTSNPN and CDR2 SVGIG (reference sequence). With 2 bases removed from V and 5 bases from J, the gap between germline ends came to 4 bases. CDR3 length: 11 amino acids. The CDR3 DNA reads as TGTGCCTGGAGTCTACAAAACATTCAGTACTTC. Its translation is CAWSLQNIQYF.

The chain employs TRBV20-1 and TRBJ2-3; 9 bases agree with TRBD1. Germline lookup yields CDR1 DFQATT and CDR2 SNEGSKA (reference sequence). The CDR3 consists of 14 residues. Trimming at V came to 5 bases and at J to 4 bases, leaving 7 bases not matched to a gene. The CDR3 is CSASHRGPPDTQYF. In DNA, the CDR3 is TGCAGTGCTTCCCACAGGGGGCCGCCAGATACGCAGTATTTT.

The chain recombines TRBV7-9 with TRBJ2-5; a possible D gene is TRBD2 (5 bases). Germline CDR1 is SEHNR and CDR2 is FQNEAQ (reference sequence). The CDR3 length is 14 residues. V lost 5 bases and J lost 4, with 14 bases in between. Here the CDR3 DNA reads TGTGCCAGCAGCCTAAGCGGTGAGGGAGAGACCCAGTACTTC. The encoded protein is CASSLSGEGETQYF.

This clonotype came up many times. The chain is built from TRBV4-1 and TRBJ2-7; 10 positions match TRBD2. With 2 bases clipped from V and 4 bases from J, the junction kept 8 bases outside the gene matches. The CDR3 contains 16 residues. Per germline, CDR1 MGHRA and CDR2 YSYEKL. For the CDR3, the DNA is TGCGCCAGCAGCCAACCCCCAGCGGGAGGGAAATACGAGCAGTACTTC. Translated: CASSQPPAGGKYEQYF.

The rearrangement joins TRBV3-1 to TRBJ2-1, with D perhaps TRBD2 (6 bases). V was shortened by 2 bases and J by 13 bases, with 9 bases between the two germline ends. The CDR3 length is 11 residues. The V gene's germline CDR1 is LGHDT and CDR2 YNNKEL (reference sequence). The CDR3 DNA is TGTGCCAGCAGCCAACTGGGGGGACAGTTCTTC. Protein: CASSQLGGQFF.

In this sample, this clonotype turned up a few times. The genes are TRBV3-1 and TRBJ2-5; 7 bases line up with TRBD2. This CDR3 contains 17 residues. CDR1 is LGHDT and CDR2 is YNNKEL in the germline V gene (reference sequence). The J segment lost 0 bases and the V segment lost 0 bases, leaving 7 bases of the junction unmatched. CDR3 DNA: TGTGCCAGCAGCCAAGATGATGCGGGGGAGTACCAAGAGACCCAGTACTTC. This gives the protein CASSQDDAGEYQETQYF.

The rearrangement joins TRBV4-2 to TRBJ2-5, with 7 bases identical to TRBD1. The CDR3 sequence is 16 residues long. The ends lost 4 bases at V and 1 base at J; junction bases unmatched: 9. Germline CDR1 is LGHNA and CDR2 is YNFKEQ. The CDR3 DNA reads TGTGCCAGCAGCCTAGCAGCCGGGACAGCCCAAGAGACCCAGTACTTC. Its translation is CASSLAAGTAQETQYF.